Listed below are T cell receptor beta chains from one sample, sequenced in a study of tissue T cells after allogeneic stem cell transplantation. This table comes from immunoSEQ multiplex PCR, and its TCRdb copy is limited to in-frame clones, with some not included. The profile covers roughly 9,000 clones, with 60% to 70% appearing a single time and around 26% taken by the ten largest. The specimen comprised tissue from the stomach, sampled at autopsy. The receptors shown here come from a male donor at least 60 years old with lung cancer. Both conserved end residues are part of each CDR3. A D gene is named only where the DNA matches it firmly. A row's size may be missing; if present it is once, few, many or a size class.

-	15	TRBJ2-3	TRBV10-1	TRBD2	TGCGCCAGCGCCAGGACTAGCGTTATCACAGATACGCAGTATTTT	CASARTSVITDTQYF
-	13	TRBJ2-2	TRBV11-3	-	TGTGCCAGCAGCCTCAAATACACCGGGGAGCTGTTTTTT	CASSLKYTGELFF
-	12	TRBJ1-2	TRBV6-2/TRBV6-3	-	TGTGCCAGCAGTGTACTTGGGAACGGCTACACCTTC	CASSVLGNGYTF
-	14	TRBJ2-7	TRBV9	TRBD2	TGTGCCAGCAGCGTAGCACTAGCGGGTTACGAGCAGTACTTC	CASSVALAGYEQYF
-	14	TRBJ2-3	TRBV7-9	TRBD2	TGTGCCACAGGAGGGCTAGCGGTCACAGATACGCAGTATTTT	CATGGLAVTDTQYF
-	13	TRBJ2-7	TRBV24-1	-	TGTGCCACCAGTGATGTCATAGGTCACGAGCAGTACTTC	CATSDVIGHEQYF
few	14	TRBJ2-1	TRBV27	-	TGTGCCAGCAGTTTGTTGCTTGGGTACAATGAGCAGTTCTTC	CASSLLLGYNEQFF
-	13	TRBJ1-2	TRBV6-5	TRBD1	TGTGCCAGCAGACGAGGGACAGGGGACGGCTACACCTTC	CASRRGTGDGYTF
once	11	TRBJ1-1	TRBV20-1	-	TGCAGTGCTAGTCGGAACACTGAAGCTTTCTTT	CSASRNTEAFF
-	16	TRBJ2-3	TRBV24-1	TRBD1	TGTGCCACCAGTGATCCGGGGACAGCGTCATTCGATACGCAGTATTTT	CATSDPGTASFDTQYF
-	15	TRBJ1-2	TRBV27	-	TGTGCCAGCAGTTCGGGGGGATTCCTTAACTATGGCTACACCTTC	CASSSGGFLNYGYTF
-	14	TRBJ1-1	TRBV6-6	TRBD1	TGTGCCAGCAGTTGGGGGACAGGGAGCACTGAAGCTTTCTTT	CASSWGTGSTEAFF
-	15	TRBJ2-7	TRBV21-1	-	TGTGCCAGCAGCATTGCCGGGACAGGGTACCACGAGCAGTACTTC	CASSIAGTGYHEQYF
-	13	TRBJ2-3	TRBV3-1/TRBV3-2	-	TGTGCCAGCAGCCAAGATATCACAGATACGCAGTATTTT	CASSQDITDTQYF
-	16	TRBJ2-5	TRBV7-2	-	TGTGCCAGCAGCGCTAGCCCTTCCAGAGGTGGGGAGACCCAGTACTTC	CASSASPSRGGETQYF
-	13	TRBJ2-2	TRBV12-3/TRBV12-4	-	TGTGCCAGCAGTTTAGCGGGCACCGGGGAGCTGTTTTTT	CASSLAGTGELFF
few	16	TRBJ1-1	TRBV12-2	-	TGTGCAAGTCGCTTAGTACCAGGGGAGAGAAGTACTGAAGCTTTCTTT	CASRLVPGERSTEAFF
-	12	TRBJ1-4	TRBV2	-	TGTGCCAGCAGGACGGGTAATGAAAAACTGTTTTTT	CASRTGNEKLFF
medium-sized	14	TRBJ2-7	TRBV6-5	-	TGTGCCAGCAGGACCGGGACGGCGACCTACGAGCAGTACTTC	CASRTGTATYEQYF
-	16	TRBJ2-2	TRBV7-2	TRBD1	TGTGCCAGCAGCTTAGCACAGGGGGCTCGTGGCGGGGAGCTGTTTTTT	CASSLAQGARGGELFF
-	18	TRBJ2-6	TRBV5-1	-	TGCGCCAGCAGCTCCCGGACAGTCACCTACTCTGGGGCCAACGTCCTGACTTTC	CASSSRTVTYSGANVLTF
-	18	TRBJ2-3	TRBV10-3	TRBD2	TGTGCCATCAGTGAAGGTGAGATGAGCGGGGGGGCCACAGATACGCAGTATTTT	CAISEGEMSGGATDTQYF
few	14	TRBJ2-3	TRBV2	TRBD1	TGTGCCAGCGGGGACAGGGTGGGCACAGATACGCAGTATTTT	CASGDRVGTDTQYF
-	15	TRBJ1-5	TRBV6-5	-	TGTGCCAGCGCAGCCGGGCCTTATGGCAATCAGCCCCAGCATTTT	CASAAGPYGNQPQHF
-	16	TRBJ2-5	TRBV5-1	TRBD2	TGCGCCAGCAGCTTGGGGCTAGCGGGGGGTGGAGAGACCCAGTACTTC	CASSLGLAGGGETQYF
-	14	TRBJ2-3	TRBV29-1	-	TGCAGCGTTGAAGATCCGGAGGGGGTAGATACGCAGTATTTT	CSVEDPEGVDTQYF
-	15	TRBJ1-5	TRBV2	-	TGTGCCAGCAAGAAAACAGGTGATAGCAATCAGCCCCAGCATTTT	CASKKTGDSNQPQHF
-	13	TRBJ2-1	TRBV24-1	-	TGTGCCACCGGGGGACCAACCTACAATGAGCAGTTCTTC	CATGGPTYNEQFF
-	12	TRBJ1-2	TRBV11-2	-	TGTGCCAGCAGCCCAGTGGCAGGGACCTACACCTTC	CASSPVAGTYTF
few	17	TRBJ2-1	TRBV7-6	-	TGTGCCAGCAGCTTAAATCCGGGGGCGGGAGAGAGCGTTGAGCAGTTCTTC	CASSLNPGAGESVEQFF
once	17	TRBJ2-6	TRBV5-6	-	TGTGCCAGCAGCTTACAGGGTCCCCTCTCTGGGGCCAACGTCCTGACTTTC	CASSLQGPLSGANVLTF
-	15	TRBJ1-4	TRBV30	-	TGTGCCTGGAGTGTACCGGGGGGTACTAATGAAAAACTGTTTTTT	CAWSVPGGTNEKLFF
once	16	TRBJ1-1	TRBV27	-	TGTGCCAGCATCCCATTCCCCGACAGGTGGGGCACTGAAGCTTTCTTT	CASIPFPDRWGTEAFF
-	16	TRBJ2-7	TRBV19	-	TGTGCCAGTAGCCTTCAAGCAGGGGCCGCACCCTACGAGCAGTACTTC	CASSLQAGAAPYEQYF
once	17	TRBJ2-1	TRBV7-6	TRBD2	TGTGCCAGCAGCTTACGGATTAGCGGGGCCTCCTACAATGAGCAGTTCTTC	CASSLRISGASYNEQFF
-	16	TRBJ2-2	TRBV3-1/TRBV3-2	TRBD2	TGTGCCAGCAGCCCCGGGACTAGCGGGTTAACCGGGGAGCTGTTTTTT	CASSPGTSGLTGELFF
-	18	TRBJ1-2	TRBV3-1/TRBV3-2	-	TGTGCCAGCAGCCGTCTTCCCCTGGGGGGAGGTAGTAACTATGGCTACACCTTC	CASSRLPLGGGSNYGYTF
few	15	TRBJ1-6	TRBV5-1	-	TGCGCCAGCAGCTTGGTCTCGGGGGCAGGATCACCCCTCCACTTT	CASSLVSGAGSPLHF
-	12	TRBJ1-2	TRBV5-4	-	TGTGCCAGCAGCGGACCCAGTATTGGCTACACCTTC	CASSGPSIGYTF
-	14	TRBJ2-2	TRBV10-3	TRBD2	TGTGCCATCAGTCCCCTAGCGGGAATCGGGGAGCTGTTTTTT	CAISPLAGIGELFF
few	16	TRBJ2-1	TRBV7-3	TRBD2	TGTGCCAGCAGTCAACCCGGGACTAACGTCTACAATGAGCAGTTCTTC	CASSQPGTNVYNEQFF
once	15	TRBJ1-1	TRBV6-5	-	TGTGCCAGCAGTTACCTGGGCGTAGTGGACACTGAAGCTTTCTTT	CASSYLGVVDTEAFF
once	14	TRBJ2-2	TRBV6-5	-	TGTGCCTCTCACGGCGGTACGAACACCGGGGAGCTGTTTTTT	CASHGGTNTGELFF
-	11	TRBJ2-2	TRBV10-2	-	TGCGCCAGCAGTGAGGTGAAGGAGCTGTTTTTT	CASSEVKELFF
-	17	TRBJ2-4	TRBV7-9	-	TGTGCCAGCAGCTTGTGGCAGCCCTACCACTTCAAAAACATTCAGTACTTC	CASSLWQPYHFKNIQYF
-	21	TRBJ1-6	TRBV30	TRBD1	TGTGCCTGGAGTACCGGGGGGGTCGGACAGGGGATCGAGTCCTATAATTCACCCCTCCACTTT	CAWSTGGVGQGIESYNSPLHF
few	14	TRBJ2-1	TRBV18	TRBD1	TGTGCCAGCTCACCAGGGACAGGGCCCAATGAGCAGTTCTTC	CASSPGTGPNEQFF
-	12	TRBJ1-6	TRBV30	-	TGTGCCTGGAGTGTAAGGGGATCACCCCTCCACTTT	CAWSVRGSPLHF
once	14	TRBJ1-2	TRBV6-1	-	TGTGCCAGCAGTGAAATGGAGGGCCCCTATGGCTACACCTTC	CASSEMEGPYGYTF
-	16	TRBJ2-7	TRBV30	TRBD2	TGTGCCTGGAGTGGGACCGGGACTAGCGGGACCTACGAGCAGTACTTC	CAWSGTGTSGTYEQYF
once	15	TRBJ2-1	TRBV4-3	-	TGCGCCAGCAGCCGAGCCCTAAGCTCCTACAATGAGCAGTTCTTC	CASSRALSSYNEQFF
-	15	TRBJ2-1	TRBV25-1	-	TGTGCCCCTGAAAACCGGGGGAGCTCCTACAATGAGCAGTTCTTC	CAPENRGSSYNEQFF
few	15	TRBJ2-2	TRBV4-3	-	TGCGCCAGCAGCCAGGGACACCTTAACACCGGGGAGCTGTTTTTT	CASSQGHLNTGELFF
-	14	TRBJ2-2	TRBV2	-	TGTGCCAGCAGTGGGGGCGGTAACACCGGGGAGCTGTTTTTT	CASSGGGNTGELFF
-	14	TRBJ1-5	TRBV9	TRBD1	TGTGCCAGCAGCGTAGGACAGGGAGGTCAGCCCCAGCATTTT	CASSVGQGGQPQHF